Listed below are T cell receptor beta chains from one sample, sequenced in a study of T cell repertoires in cytomegalovirus infection. Each CDR3 protein gets one entry after TCRdb re-called the reads with MiXCR. The data hold roughly 720,000 distinct CDR3 sequences, with under 40% observed a single time. Sequenced: PBMCs. These receptor sequences come from a human donor in good health (CMV status not recorded). Some clones in this sample may be carry-over from other donors' samples. The CDR3 runs from the conserved cysteine through the conserved F or W. The order of the fields is CDR3 protein, CDR3 DNA, clone size, V gene, J gene, D gene. D genes are given only for firm matches. Clone size is not always given. Where it is, it says once, few, many or a class for expanded clones.

cdr3_aa: CASSARPEEGTEAFF; cdr3_nt: TGTGCCAGCAGCGCCAGGCCGGAGGAAGGGACTGAAGCTTTCTTT; clone_size: few; v_call: TRBV7-6; j_call: TRBJ1-1; d_call: -
cdr3_aa: CASRPRGGQPQHF; cdr3_nt: TGTGCCAGCAGGCCCAGGGGGGGGCAGCCCCAGCATTTT; clone_size: once; v_call: TRBV28; j_call: TRBJ1-5; d_call: TRBD1
cdr3_aa: CASSYTAADGYTF; cdr3_nt: TGTGCCAGCAGCTACACCGCGGCAGATGGCTACACCTTC; clone_size: few; v_call: TRBV7-8; j_call: TRBJ1-2; d_call: -
cdr3_aa: CASSLRLAGITGELFF; cdr3_nt: TGTGCCAGCAGCTTACGTCTAGCGGGGATCACCGGGGAGCTGTTTTTT; clone_size: many; v_call: TRBV11-2; j_call: TRBJ2-2; d_call: TRBD2
cdr3_aa: CSVDEVGQVYGYTF; cdr3_nt: TGCAGCGTTGATGAAGTTGGGCAGGTCTATGGCTACACCTTC; clone_size: few; v_call: TRBV29-1; j_call: TRBJ1-2; d_call: -
cdr3_aa: CASSLRAGENQPQHF; cdr3_nt: TGTGCCAGCAGCTTGAGGGCAGGGGAAAATCAGCCCCAGCATTTT; clone_size: -; v_call: TRBV7-2; j_call: TRBJ1-5; d_call: -
cdr3_aa: CASRLGLAGETQYF; cdr3_nt: TGTGCCAGCAGACTGGGACTAGCGGGAGAGACCCAGTACTTC; clone_size: few; v_call: TRBV2; j_call: TRBJ2-5; d_call: TRBD2
cdr3_aa: CATRTSSQGAGELFF; cdr3_nt: TGTGCCACCAGGACATCTTCCCAAGGCGCCGGGGAGCTGTTTTTT; clone_size: -; v_call: TRBV15; j_call: TRBJ2-2; d_call: -
cdr3_aa: CATSSLDGTGVHPGRETQYF; cdr3_nt: TGTGCCACCAGCAGCCTCGATGGGACAGGGGTGCATCCCGGGCGGGAGACCCAGTACTTC; clone_size: -; v_call: TRBV15; j_call: TRBJ2-5; d_call: TRBD1
cdr3_aa: CASSLRSLLAGDTGELFF; cdr3_nt: TGTGCCAGCAGTTTAAGGTCGTTGTTAGCGGGGGACACCGGGGAGCTGTTTTTT; clone_size: -; v_call: TRBV12-3/TRBV12-4; j_call: TRBJ2-2; d_call: TRBD2
cdr3_aa: CASSLGGNLNTEAFF; cdr3_nt: TGTGCCAGCAGCTTAGGGGGGAACCTCAACACTGAAGCTTTCTTT; clone_size: -; v_call: TRBV7-9; j_call: TRBJ1-1; d_call: -
cdr3_aa: CASSIRRGGVGEQFF; cdr3_nt: TGTGCCAGTAGTATTCGGCGCGGGGGCGTGGGGGAGCAGTTCTTC; clone_size: once; v_call: TRBV19; j_call: TRBJ2-1; d_call: -
cdr3_aa: CASSLVGGLKGSGANVLTF; cdr3_nt: TGTGCCAGCAGCTTGGTTGGGGGACTGAAGGGCTCTGGGGCCAACGTCCTGACTTTC; clone_size: -; v_call: TRBV5-5; j_call: TRBJ2-6; d_call: -
cdr3_aa: CSARNPVNNQPQHF; cdr3_nt: TGCAGTGCTAGAAATCCAGTCAACAATCAGCCCCAGCATTTT; clone_size: -; v_call: TRBV20-1; j_call: TRBJ1-5; d_call: -
cdr3_aa: CASSLNRLAGVGNEQFF; cdr3_nt: TGTGCCAGTAGTCTCAACCGACTAGCGGGAGTAGGAAATGAGCAGTTCTTC; clone_size: few; v_call: TRBV19; j_call: TRBJ2-1; d_call: TRBD2
cdr3_aa: CASIKLGRGNTIYF; cdr3_nt: TGTGCCAGCATCAAACTGGGACGGGGAAACACCATATATTTT; clone_size: -; v_call: TRBV7-6; j_call: TRBJ1-3; d_call: -
cdr3_aa: CASSQDGSQETQYF; cdr3_nt: TGTGCCAGCAGCCAAGACGGCTCCCAAGAGACCCAGTACTTC; clone_size: -; v_call: TRBV4-2; j_call: TRBJ2-5; d_call: -
cdr3_aa: CASSLMRGPGQFF; cdr3_nt: TGTGCCAGCAGCTTAATGAGGGGGCCTGGACAGTTCTTC; clone_size: many; v_call: TRBV7-2; j_call: TRBJ2-1; d_call: TRBD1
cdr3_aa: CASSLTPGNSPLHF; cdr3_nt: TGTGCCAGCAGTTTGACACCGGGGAATTCACCCCTCCACTTT; clone_size: -; v_call: TRBV12-3/TRBV12-4; j_call: TRBJ1-6; d_call: -
cdr3_aa: CASSSTPAGGDEQFF; cdr3_nt: TGTGCCAGCAGCTCGACCCCCGCCGGTGGGGATGAGCAGTTCTTC; clone_size: many; v_call: TRBV7-8; j_call: TRBJ2-1; d_call: -
cdr3_aa: CASSQGTDRGNTIYF; cdr3_nt: TGTGCCAGCAGCCAAGGGACAGATCGTGGAAACACCATATATTTT; clone_size: few; v_call: TRBV3-1; j_call: TRBJ1-3; d_call: -
cdr3_aa: CASRFGTTEAFF; cdr3_nt: TGTGCCAGCAGGTTCGGGACTACGGAAGCTTTCTTT; clone_size: -; v_call: TRBV7-9; j_call: TRBJ1-1; d_call: -
cdr3_aa: CASSSLAAGQETQYF; cdr3_nt: TGTGCCAGCAGTTCGTTAGCGGCCGGCCAAGAGACCCAGTACTTC; clone_size: few; v_call: TRBV27; j_call: TRBJ2-5; d_call: -